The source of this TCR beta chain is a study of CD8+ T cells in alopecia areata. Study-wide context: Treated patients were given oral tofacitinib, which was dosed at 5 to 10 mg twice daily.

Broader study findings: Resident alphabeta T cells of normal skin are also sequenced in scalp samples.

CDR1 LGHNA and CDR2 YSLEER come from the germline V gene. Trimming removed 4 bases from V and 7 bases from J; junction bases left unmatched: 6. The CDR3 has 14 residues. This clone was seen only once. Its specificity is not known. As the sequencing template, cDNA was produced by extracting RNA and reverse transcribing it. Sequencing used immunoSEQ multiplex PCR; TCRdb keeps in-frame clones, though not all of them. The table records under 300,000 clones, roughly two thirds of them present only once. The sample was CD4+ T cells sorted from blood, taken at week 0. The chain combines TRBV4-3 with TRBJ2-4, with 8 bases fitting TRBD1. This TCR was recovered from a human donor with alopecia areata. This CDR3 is CASSRDRGVNIQYF. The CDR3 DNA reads TGCGCCAGCAGCCGAGACAGGGGTGTCAACATTCAGTACTTC.